A single sample is the source of the 23 T cell receptor beta chains below, sequenced in a study of graft-versus-host responses after intestinal transplantation. For these receptors, no antigen is known. Method: immunoSEQ multiplex PCR; TCRdb's copy keeps in-frame clones and lacks some. Of approximately 82,000 clones in the sample, 90% to 95% were seen once. The specimen comprised unstimulated CD4+ T cells sorted from spleen or lymph node cells, sampled before intestinal transplant. The receptors were gathered from a human donor who received an intestinal transplant.

The chain employs TRBV18 and TRBJ1-4; perhaps TRBD1 as D (5 bases). The CDR3 loop spans 15 amino acids. The germline V gene has CDR1 KGHSH and CDR2 LQKENI. Trimming pared 2 bases from V and 10 bases from J, leaving 17 bases between. The CDR3 region is CASSPVGGSVGKLFF. In DNA, the CDR3 is TGTGCCAGCTCACCAGTGGGGGGATCCGTCGGAAAACTGTTTTTT.

V and J are TRBV30 and TRBJ1-2; 7 nucleotides align to TRBD1. The CDR3 runs 15 residues. The germline CDR1 and CDR2 sequences are GTSNPN and SVGIG (reference sequence). V lost 1 base, J lost 3 bases, and 8 bases stayed unmatched. CDR3 DNA sequence: TGTGCCTGGAGTGGAAGGGGGCTCGTCGACTATGGCTACACCTTC. Translated, it gives CAWSGRGLVDYGYTF.

Here the CDR3 reads CASSLYRESYEQYF. The CDR3 DNA is TGTGCCAGCAGCTTGTACAGGGAGTCCTACGAGCAGTACTTC. The V call is TRBV5-6, the J call TRBJ2-7, with D perhaps matching TRBD1 (6 bases). V lost 1 base to trimming and J lost 1 base, with 9 bases between them. Germline assignment: CDR1 SGHDT and CDR2 YYEEEE. This CDR3 has 14 residues.

The DNA of the CDR3 is TGCGCCAGCAGTGACAGGGCGGAAAACATTCAGTACTTC. Translation: CASSDRAENIQYF. V usage is TRBV10-1 and J usage is TRBJ2-4; the D gene is possibly TRBD1 (5 bases). V was pared by 3 bases and J by 5 bases, with 8 bases between. Per the germline V gene, CDR1 is WNHNN and CDR2 is SYGVQD (reference sequence). The CDR3 has 13 residues.

This clone turned up a few times. The chain is built from TRBV5-6 and TRBJ1-3; D is ambiguous. The CDR3 sequence is 12 residues long. Germline CDR1 and CDR2: SGHDT and YYEEEE. V was cut by 4 bases and J by 2 bases, with 4 bases left in between. The CDR3 protein is CASSITGNTIYF. In nucleotides, the CDR3 is TGTGCCAGCAGCATTACTGGAAACACCATATATTTT.

V is TRBV7-2 and J is TRBJ2-1, with 7 bases that match TRBD2. Per the germline V gene, CDR1 is SGHTA and CDR2 is FQGNSA. The CDR3 is 16 residues long. Trimming took 1 base from V and 12 from J; bases not matched to a gene: 15. This chain's CDR3 is CASSLEGQTAGPTQFF. The DNA for the CDR3 is TGTGCCAGCAGCTTAGAGGGCCAGACAGCGGGACCGACGCAGTTCTTC.

J is TRBJ2-5 and V is TRBV11-2; 9 bases align to TRBD1. J gave up 5 bases and V 1 base, and 8 bases lay outside the gene matches. The germline CDR1 and CDR2 sequences are SGHAT and FQNNGV. This CDR3 spans 16 amino acids. The CDR3 DNA reads TGTGCCAGCAGCTTAGCTCTACAGGGGGCTCAGGAGACCCAGTACTTC. Amino acid sequence: CASSLALQGAQETQYF.

The V call is TRBV29-1, the J call TRBJ2-1, with 9 positions matching TRBD1. CDR1 SQVTM and CDR2 ANQGSEA come from the germline V gene. This CDR3 contains 14 residues. J gave up 4 bases and V 6 bases, and 7 bases lay outside the gene matches. DNA of the CDR3: TGCAGCGTCGTGGGACAGGGTCGGTACAATGAGCAGTTCTTC. Translation gives CSVVGQGRYNEQFF.

This clone was counted once. The rearrangement uses TRBV4-3 and TRBJ1-2, with 8 nucleotides matching TRBD1. The germline CDR1 and CDR2 sequences are LGHNA and YSLEER. CDR3 length equals 18 residues. J was trimmed by 2 bases and V by 1 base; bases with no gene match: 12. The CDR3 loop reads CASSQARQGAGGNYGYTF. The CDR3 nucleotides are TGCGCCAGCAGCCAAGCCCGGCAGGGGGCAGGGGGAAACTATGGCTACACCTTC.

The V gene is TRBV7-2, the J gene TRBJ2-1, with no clear D. CDR1 is SGHTA and CDR2 is FQGNSA in the germline V gene. Between the trimmed V and J ends, which lost 1 base and 0 bases, there was a span of 7 bases. The CDR3 covers 15 residues. Here the CDR3 DNA reads TGTGCCAGCAGCTTAGGTTTGAGCTCCTACAATGAGCAGTTCTTC. Protein sequence: CASSLGLSSYNEQFF.

The CDR3 bases are TGTGCCAGCAGCTTAACAGGGGGATACGAGCAGTACTTC. It is translated as CASSLTGGYEQYF. The J gene is TRBJ2-7, the V gene TRBV7-8; 8 bases fit TRBD1. Unmatched junction bases numbered 1, after V lost 2 bases and J lost 4 bases. The CDR3 consists of 13 residues. The germline gives CDR1 SGHVS, CDR2 FQNEAQ.

This clone was seen just once. V is TRBV6-1 and J is TRBJ1-2; D is perhaps TRBD1 (5 bases). The V end lost 3 bases, the J end lost 5 bases, and 10 bases lay between the germline ends. The CDR3 covers 13 residues. The germline CDR1 and CDR2 sequences are MNHNS and SASEGT. The CDR3 coding sequence is TGTGCCAGCAGTGATTCCAGGGATTATGGCTACACCTTC. It translates to CASSDSRDYGYTF.

V and J are TRBV27 and TRBJ1-1, with 8 bases that match TRBD1. This CDR3 region has 15 residues. After removal of 4 bases from V and 0 bases from J, the junction contained 4 bases not matched to a gene. The V gene's germline CDR1 is MNHEY and CDR2 SMNVEV (reference sequence). The CDR3 spells CASSSGDRLNTEAFF. CDR3 bases: TGTGCCAGCAGTTCGGGGGACAGGTTGAACACTGAAGCTTTCTTT.

The chain is built from TRBV2 and TRBJ2-6; unclear D gene. The CDR3 totals 14 residues. The germline V gene encodes CDR1 SNHLY and CDR2 FYNNEI. The germline V and J ends were trimmed by 4 bases and 2 bases, with 6 bases remaining between them. The CDR3 sequence is CASSGLTGANVLTF. For the CDR3, the DNA is TGTGCCAGCAGTGGACTTACTGGGGCCAACGTCCTGACTTTC.

The V call is TRBV7-2, the J call TRBJ2-7, with 8 bases that match TRBD1. The CDR3 has 15 residues. Germline-derived CDR1 and CDR2 are SGHTA and FQGNSA. The J segment lost 1 base and the V segment lost 5 bases, leaving 7 bases of the junction unmatched. The CDR3 sequence: CASSTGGQGSYEQYF. CDR3 bases: TGTGCCAGCAGCACAGGGGGGCAGGGGTCCTACGAGCAGTACTTC. Full variable domain (outside the CDR3, taken from reference TRBV7-2 and TRBJ2-7): GAGVSQSPSNKVTEKGKDVELRCDPISGHTALYWYRQSLGQGLEFLIYFQGNSAPDKSGLPSDRFSAERTGGSVSTLTIQRTQQEDSAVYLCASSTGGQGSYEQYFGPGTRLTVT.

This clone was detected once. The V call is TRBV18, the J call TRBJ2-7, with D perhaps matching TRBD1 (6 bases). Germline CDR1 is KGHSH and CDR2 is LQKENI. V lost 6 bases and J lost 3, with 18 bases in between. This CDR3 comprises 15 residues. CDR3 DNA sequence: TGTGCCAGCTCTCCTTCACAGGGCTCTTACTACGAGCAGTACTTC. This codes for CASSPSQGSYYEQYF.

This chain uses TRBV6-4 with TRBJ1-3; D is unresolved. The CDR3 extends over 16 amino acids. V was pared by 4 bases and J by 0 bases, with 13 bases between. CDR1 and CDR2 (germline): MRHNA, SNTAGT. The CDR3 loop is CASSADLGFSGNTIYF. For the CDR3, the DNA is TGTGCCAGCAGTGCCGATCTCGGGTTCTCTGGAAACACCATATATTTT.

The chain combines TRBV15 with TRBJ1-5; 11 nucleotides agree with TRBD1. The CDR3 has 15 amino acids. Per germline, CDR1 LNHNV and CDR2 YYDKDF (reference sequence). The V segment lost 3 bases and the J segment 6 bases; nucleotides outside the gene matches: 4. The CDR3 DNA is TGTGCCACCAGCAGCCAGGACAGGGGGCTTCAGCCCCAGCATTTT. Translating it yields CATSSQDRGLQPQHF.

The chain combines TRBV21-1 with TRBJ2-7; TRBD1 is the table's D call, not checked against the DNA. TRBV21-1 is a known pseudogene. The CDR3 loop spans 13 amino acids. The CDR3 DNA reads as TGTGCCAGGACCTTGGACAGCCGTTACGAGCAGTACTTC. Its translation is CARTLDSRYEQYF.

The chain recombines TRBV7-9 with TRBJ1-3; 7 bases match TRBD1. CDR3 size: 17 residues. V dropped 5 bases and J dropped 4; count of bases not matched to a gene: 14. CDR1 and CDR2 (germline): SEHNR, FQNEAQ (reference sequence). The CDR3 DNA is TGTGCCAGCAGCCTACTCTCAGCCGGGACAGCCGGAAACACCATATATTTT. This sequence encodes CASSLLSAGTAGNTIYF.

The chain uses TRBV7-2 and TRBJ2-2; 9 bases are a match to TRBD1. The germline V gene has CDR1 SGHTA and CDR2 FQGNSA. The CDR3 totals 15 residues. With V trimmed by 5 bases and J by 6 bases, 7 bases remained unmatched. The CDR3 spells CASSVTGGSAGELFF. CDR3 DNA: TGTGCCAGCAGCGTAACAGGGGGCAGTGCCGGGGAGCTGTTTTTT.

V gene TRBV2 combines with J gene TRBJ1-2; 8 bases are a match to TRBD1. J gave up 8 bases and V 9 bases, and 5 bases lay outside the gene matches. The CDR3 extends over 11 amino acids. The germline CDR1 and CDR2 sequences are SNHLY and FYNNEI. CDR3 residues: CASGQGEGYTF. DNA for the CDR3: TGTGCCAGTGGACAGGGCGAAGGCTACACCTTC.

The V call is TRBV7-9, the J call TRBJ1-2; D may be TRBD1 (5 bases). The CDR3 extends over 13 amino acids. Germline loops: CDR1 SEHNR, CDR2 FQNEAQ (reference sequence). Trimming left V 2 bases short and J 7 bases short, with 11 bases between. In DNA, the CDR3 is TGTGCCAGCAGCTTACGAGACAGTGGTGGCTACACCTTC. Its protein product is CASSLRDSGGYTF.